Presented here are 17 T cell receptor beta chains from one specimen sequenced in a study of T cell changes during pregnancy in multiple sclerosis. Produced via immunoSEQ multiplex PCR; TCRdb's table is partial and in-frame only. The repertoire holds around 88,000 clones, with 92% as singletons. This specimen consisted of peripheral blood, obtained after pregnancy. The receptor source for this set is a female donor in good health, enrolled as a control in a pregnancy study.

The chain joins TRBV2 to TRBJ1-2, with D possibly being TRBD1 (6 bases). CDR1 and CDR2 (germline): SNHLY, FYNNEI. Trimming removed 6 bases at V and 4 bases at J, with 15 bases between. The CDR3 loop spans 14 amino acids. The CDR3 DNA reads as TGTGCCAGCAGGACAGGAGCCCCTCCCTATGGCTACACCTTC. Its protein product is CASRTGAPPYGYTF.

This clone was seen a few times. This rearrangement joins TRBV27 to TRBJ1-6; 7 nucleotides match TRBD1. This CDR3 is built from 15 residues. The V gene end was trimmed by 5 bases and the J gene end by 8 bases; junction bases not matched to a gene: 9. CDR1 and CDR2 (germline): MNHEY, SMNVEV (reference sequence). CDR3 protein: CASSLDRERYSPLHF. The CDR3, as DNA: TGTGCCAGCAGTCTAGACAGGGAACGGTATTCACCCCTCCACTTT.

The CDR3 nucleotides are TGTGCCAGCAGTCCTCTCGGGGTCGCCGAGAATTCACCCCTCCACTTT. Protein sequence: CASSPLGVAENSPLHF. The chain recombines TRBV27 with TRBJ1-6; no clear D. Germline lookup yields CDR1 MNHEY and CDR2 SMNVEV (reference sequence). This CDR3 is built from 16 residues. Deletions cut 5 bases from V and 7 bases from J, with 18 bases between.

The sample holds a few counts of this clone. The rearrangement uses TRBV18 and TRBJ2-2, with 9 bases identical to TRBD2. Losses at the gene ends were 2 bases for V and 4 bases for J; bases not matched to a gene: 14. In germline, CDR1 is KGHSH, CDR2 LQKENI. There are 19 residues in the CDR3. This chain's CDR3 is CASSPIGVAGVVGTGELFF. CDR3 sequence (DNA): TGTGCCAGCTCACCAATCGGAGTAGCGGGAGTGGTGGGCACCGGGGAGCTGTTTTTT. Using reference TRBV18 and TRBJ2-2 for the parts outside the CDR3, the full variable domain is NAGVMQNPRHLVRRRGQEARLRCSPMKGHSHVYWYRQLPEEGLKFMVYLQKENIIDESGMPKERFSAEFPKEGPSILRIQQVVRGDSAAYFCASSPIGVAGVVGTGELFFGEGSRLTVL.

V is TRBV27 and J is TRBJ1-5; 11 bases are a match to TRBD1. This CDR3 spans 17 amino acids. V lost 6 bases and J lost 0; bases outside the gene matches: 7. The germline CDR1 and CDR2 sequences are MNHEY and SMNVEV (reference sequence). The CDR3 nucleotides read TGTGCCAGCAGCCCCGGGACAGGGGGATATAGCAATCAGCCCCAGCATTTT. As protein: CASSPGTGGYSNQPQHF.

The gene calls are TRBV28 and TRBJ2-5; D is unclear. There are 13 residues in the CDR3. Deletions cut 3 bases from V and 4 bases from J, with 9 bases between. CDR1 MDHEN and CDR2 SYDVKM come from the germline V gene. CDR3: CASSLRRPETQYF. CDR3 bases: TGTGCCAGCAGTTTGCGCAGGCCAGAGACCCAGTACTTC.

This chain links TRBV28 with TRBJ2-5; possible D gene TRBD2, 5 bases. V was pared by 7 bases and J by 10 bases, with 13 bases between. Germline V lookup: CDR1 MDHEN, CDR2 SYDVKM. The CDR3 extends over 11 amino acids. CDR3 DNA sequence: TGTGCCAGCAACAATATCGGGGACCAGTACTTC. It translates to CASNNIGDQYF.

The CDR3 spells CASSLSAGLNTEAFF. In DNA form, the CDR3 reads TGTGCCAGCAGTTTATCGGCAGGGCTGAACACTGAAGCTTTCTTT. The chain uses TRBV28 and TRBJ1-1; TRBD1 might be the D (5 bases). Germline V gene data show CDR1 as MDHEN and CDR2 as SYDVKM. The CDR3 is 15 residues long. Trimming stripped 1 base from V and 0 bases from J, with 9 bases between.

This chain connects TRBV4-2 to TRBJ1-4, with unresolved D. The CDR3 sequence is 13 residues long. V lost 0 bases to trimming and J lost 8 bases, with 7 bases between them. Germline V gives CDR1 LGHNA, CDR2 YNFKEQ. The CDR3 loop is CASSQEGGEKLFF. The CDR3 DNA follows: TGTGCCAGCAGCCAAGAGGGCGGGGAAAAACTGTTTTTT.

CDR3: CASSLGDRGIQTDTQYF. The CDR3, as DNA: TGTGCCAGCAGCCTGGGGGACAGAGGGATTCAAACAGATACGCAGTATTTT. V usage is TRBV7-9 and J usage is TRBJ2-3, with 7 nucleotides matching TRBD1. Looked up from germline, CDR1 is SEHNR and CDR2 is FQNEAQ (reference sequence). CDR3 length equals 17 residues. Germline trimming cut 5 bases from V and 3 bases from J; bases unmatched to any gene: 14.

The V and J genes are TRBV13 and TRBJ1-1; tentatively, D is TRBD1 (6 bases). Per the germline V gene, CDR1 is PRHDT and CDR2 is FYEKMQ (reference sequence). Trimming left V 5 bases short and J 1 base short, with 11 bases between. The CDR3 is 14 amino acids. As DNA, the CDR3 is TGTGCCAGCAGCGGGGAGGGGGAGAACACTGAAGCTTTCTTT. Protein: CASSGEGENTEAFF.

The genes are TRBV6-1 and TRBJ2-7, with 7 bases aligning to TRBD1. The V segment lost 4 bases and the J segment 2 bases; nucleotides outside the gene matches: 5. The CDR3 length is 14 residues. Per germline, CDR1 MNHNS and CDR2 SASEGT. The CDR3 loop reads CASSAWDSAYEQYF. CDR3 nucleotide sequence: TGTGCCAGCAGTGCTTGGGACAGTGCCTACGAGCAGTACTTC.

About this clone: This sample includes further DNA sequences coding for the same CDR3. The V and J genes are TRBV27 and TRBJ1-2; D is unresolved. Per germline, CDR1 MNHEY and CDR2 SMNVEV (reference sequence). The ends were cut back, 5 bases at V and 3 bases at J, with 13 bases in the middle. The CDR3 covers 14 residues. The CDR3 nucleotides are TGTGCCAGCAGTCCGAGGCAAAACGACTATGGCTACACCTTC. This codes for CASSPRQNDYGYTF.

The chain carries TRBV5-5 and TRBJ2-3; 8 bases fit TRBD2. Germline values: CDR1 SGHKS, CDR2 YYEKEE (reference sequence). The CDR3 has 14 residues. J lost 2 bases, V lost 4 bases, and 3 bases had no gene match. CDR3 in DNA: TGTGCCAGCAGCCGTAGCGGGGCCACAGATACGCAGTATTTT. The encoded protein is CASSRSGATDTQYF.

The chain combines TRBV19 with TRBJ1-4, with 11 bases identical to TRBD1. This CDR3 contains 15 residues. V shed 7 bases, J shed 7 bases, and the junction held 8 bases outside the gene matches. Germline V gene lookup returns CDR1 LNHDA and CDR2 SQIVND (reference sequence). The CDR3 is CASTGQGVYGEKLFF. DNA for the CDR3: TGTGCCAGTACGGGACAGGGGGTGTATGGTGAAAAACTGTTTTTT. The full variable domain, with the rest looked up from reference TRBV19 and TRBJ1-4, is DGGITQSPKYLFRKEGQNVTLSCEQNLNHDAMYWYRQDPGQGLRLIYYSQIVNDFQKGDIAEGYSVSREKKESFPLTVTSAQKNPTAFYLCASTGQGVYGEKLFFGSGTQLSVL.

The chain uses TRBV28 and TRBJ1-1; D is perhaps TRBD1 (5 bases). V lost 7 bases, J lost 1 base, and 16 bases lay in between. This CDR3 has 15 residues. CDR1 and CDR2 (germline): MDHEN, SYDVKM. The CDR3 region is CASTRGGAGNTEAFF. The CDR3 nucleotides read TGTGCCAGCACCCGGGGAGGGGCGGGGAACACTGAAGCTTTCTTT. Together with reference TRBV28 and TRBJ1-1, the CDR3 gives the full variable domain: DVKVTQSSRYLVKRTGEKVFLECVQDMDHENMFWYRQDPGLGLRLIYFSYDVKMKEKGDIPEGYSVSREKKERFSLILESASTNQTSMYLCASTRGGAGNTEAFFGQGTRLTVV.

This sequence joins TRBV30 and TRBJ1-5; the D gene is possibly TRBD1 (5 bases). V dropped 5 bases and J dropped 6 bases, with 14 bases sitting between them. Germline V gene sequence: CDR1 GTSNPN, CDR2 SVGIG (reference sequence). This CDR3 has 13 residues. The CDR3 DNA sequence: TGTGCCTGGGGGGGAGGGATCGGTCAGCCCCAGCATTTT. Its translation is CAWGGGIGQPQHF.